This T cell receptor beta chain originates from a study of CD49a tissue-resident CD8 T cells in human skin (dated by TCRdb to the late 2010s). For the wider study: The study examined tissue-resident memory CD8+ T cell subsets in human skin defined by CD49a, CD69 and CD103 expression.

For this clone: Its target antigen remains unknown. Base qualities were left out, and no much larger clone turns up one base away.

The library was made by the immunoSEQ multiplex PCR assay. In the source study's methods: Frequencies of TCR V beta family usage were compared among the sorted CD8+ T cell populations from blood, dermis and epidermis. TCRdb limited this immuneACCESS table to in-frame rearrangements with V and J called. A share of clones is missing; checked studies link under half to unresolved V genes, and the rest is unexplained. The D gene and trimming were derived from the DNA, and the V and J assignments and clone size from that table. Recorded for this sample are more than 450 clones; around 73% of them occurred a single time. Around 22% of the sample is held by the ten biggest clonotypes. For five or six healthy donors, sorted CD8+ T cells taken from blood, dermis and epidermis had their TCR beta CDR3 regions analysed. All TCR-sequenced donors were healthy individuals, and each provided both blood and skin samples. Sorting was used to isolate CD8+ T cell populations prior to TCR beta sequencing. Skin was separated into dermal and epidermal compartments before T cells were analysed.

Sequenced sample: CD103- CD8+ T cells sorted from skin dermis. This TCR was recovered from a human donor in good health.

The nucleotide sequence reads as follows: TGTGCCACCACCCAGTATGGGGTAGGTCAGGACTCTGAAGCTTTCTTT. This encodes CATTQYGVGQDSEAFF. Recombination linked TRBV15 to TRBJ1-1, with no confidently assigned D gene. The CDR1 and CDR2 encoded by the germline V gene (reference sequence) are LNHNV and YYDKDF. Reading from cysteine to phenylalanine, the CDR3 counts 16 amino acids. Just CDR3 DNA is preserved here, 48 bases in frame from base 1. The V end loses 7 bases and the J end loses 6 bases, and a stretch of 24 bases separates them.